These T cell receptor beta chains were read from a single sample in a study of T cells after yellow fever vaccination. Using its own MiXCR run on the 5' RACE reads, TCRdb lists one record per CDR3 protein. The sample holds 95,000 to 150,000 distinct CDR3 sequences, about 8.2% seen once. The sequencing here drew on CD8+ T cells sorted from PBMCs, taken on the day of the yellow fever booster vaccination. The receptors originated from a young man who received the YFV17D yellow fever vaccine. Each CDR3 is given with its conserved first and last residue. The order of the fields is D gene, J gene, clone size, V gene, CDR3 DNA, CDR3 protein. The D gene is left open where the match is weak. Clone sizes are given selectively: once, few, many, or a class where the clone is expanded.

D gene: TRBD1; J gene: TRBJ2-2; clone size: few; V gene: TRBV7-6; CDR3 DNA: TGTGCCAGCAGCTTCAATCCGGACAGGGGGCACACCGGGGAGCTGTTTTTT; CDR3 protein: CASSFNPDRGHTGELFF
D gene: NA; J gene: TRBJ2-5; clone size: few; V gene: TRBV7-9; CDR3 DNA: TGTGCCAGCAGCGCCCATTCGAGCGATGAGACCCAGTACTTC; CDR3 protein: CASSAHSSDETQYF
D gene: TRBD1; J gene: TRBJ1-3; clone size: many; V gene: TRBV9; CDR3 DNA: TGTGCCAGCAGCGCGGACAGGGGGCTTGGAAACACCATATATTTT; CDR3 protein: CASSADRGLGNTIYF
D gene: NA; J gene: TRBJ2-3; clone size: NA; V gene: TRBV5-1; CDR3 DNA: TGCGCCAGCAGCTTGGACAGCCCACGAGATACGCAGTATTTT; CDR3 protein: CASSLDSPRDTQYF
D gene: NA; J gene: TRBJ1-5; clone size: few; V gene: TRBV9; CDR3 DNA: TGTGCCAGCAGCCCTGAACCCCTCGAGCTATCGAGCAATCAGCCCCAGCATTTT; CDR3 protein: CASSPEPLELSSNQPQHF
D gene: NA; J gene: TRBJ2-3; clone size: few; V gene: TRBV20-1; CDR3 DNA: TGCAGTGCTAGACGGTCTGAGGAAGATACGCAGTATTTT; CDR3 protein: CSARRSEEDTQYF
D gene: NA; J gene: TRBJ2-2; clone size: many; V gene: TRBV7-9; CDR3 DNA: TGTGCCAGCAGCCAAACAGGCTCCAAGAACACCGGGGAGCTGTTTTTT; CDR3 protein: CASSQTGSKNTGELFF
D gene: TRBD1; J gene: TRBJ2-1; clone size: many; V gene: TRBV6-1; CDR3 DNA: TGTGCCAGCAGTGGAGACCCGGGACAGGGGAGCGATGAGCAGTTCTTC; CDR3 protein: CASSGDPGQGSDEQFF
D gene: TRBD1; J gene: TRBJ2-3; clone size: NA; V gene: TRBV5-1; CDR3 DNA: TGCGCCAGCAGCAGGGGACAGGGGATCATCGATACGCAGTATTTT; CDR3 protein: CASSRGQGIIDTQYF
D gene: NA; J gene: TRBJ1-5; clone size: NA; V gene: TRBV4-1; CDR3 DNA: TGCGCCAGCAGCCCTACCCAGGGGTATAGCAATCAGCCCCAGCATTTT; CDR3 protein: CASSPTQGYSNQPQHF
D gene: TRBD2; J gene: TRBJ2-3; clone size: NA; V gene: TRBV11-2; CDR3 DNA: TGTGCCAGCAGCGAAAGACCCGGGACTACTAGCACAGATACGCAGTATTTT; CDR3 protein: CASSERPGTTSTDTQYF
D gene: TRBD1; J gene: TRBJ1-3; clone size: few; V gene: TRBV7-9; CDR3 DNA: TGTGCCAGCAGCCGGGTACAGGGGTATGGAAACACCATATATTTT; CDR3 protein: CASSRVQGYGNTIYF
D gene: NA; J gene: TRBJ2-5; clone size: NA; V gene: TRBV5-1; CDR3 DNA: TGCGCCAGCAGCTTGGTCCAGATGGGAGAGACCCAGTACTTC; CDR3 protein: CASSLVQMGETQYF
D gene: TRBD2; J gene: TRBJ2-5; clone size: NA; V gene: TRBV29-1; CDR3 DNA: TGCAGCGTTGAACCACTAGCGGGGGGGCCTATTGAGACCCAGTACTTC; CDR3 protein: CSVEPLAGGPIETQYF
D gene: TRBD2; J gene: TRBJ2-3; clone size: once; V gene: TRBV6-5; CDR3 DNA: TGTGCCAGTGGAGGGACTAGCGGATATGGGAGCACAGATACGCAGTATTTT; CDR3 protein: CASGGTSGYGSTDTQYF
D gene: NA; J gene: TRBJ1-2; clone size: few; V gene: TRBV10-3; CDR3 DNA: TGTGCCATCAGTGAGTCCTCCCTGACACAGAAAGCTAACTATGGCTACACCTTC; CDR3 protein: CAISESSLTQKANYGYTF
D gene: NA; J gene: TRBJ1-2; clone size: few; V gene: TRBV12-3/TRBV12-4; CDR3 DNA: TGTGCCAGCAGTAATATCGTGGGACCGGCGGGCTATGGCTACACCTTC; CDR3 protein: CASSNIVGPAGYGYTF